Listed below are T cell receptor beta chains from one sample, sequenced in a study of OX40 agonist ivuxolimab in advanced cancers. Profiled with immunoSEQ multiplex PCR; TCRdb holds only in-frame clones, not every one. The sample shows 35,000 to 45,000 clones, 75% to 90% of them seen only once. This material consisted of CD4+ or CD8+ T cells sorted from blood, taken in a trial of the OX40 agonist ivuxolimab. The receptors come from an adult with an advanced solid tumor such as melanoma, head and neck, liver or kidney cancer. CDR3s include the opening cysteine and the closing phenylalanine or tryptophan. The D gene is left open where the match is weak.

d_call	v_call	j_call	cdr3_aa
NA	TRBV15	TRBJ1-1	CATSKELQGGEAFF
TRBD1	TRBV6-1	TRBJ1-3	CATGDRGAGNTIYF
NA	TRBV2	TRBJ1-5	CASSELPAGNNQPQHF
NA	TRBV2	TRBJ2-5	CASSERPYQETQYF
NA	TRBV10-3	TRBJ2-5	CATGHEETQYF
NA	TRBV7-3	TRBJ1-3	CASSLDGSGNTIYF
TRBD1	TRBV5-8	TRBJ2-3	CASSFGQGQITDTQYF
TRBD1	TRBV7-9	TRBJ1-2	CASSFGDRGLYGYTF
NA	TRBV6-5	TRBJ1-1	CASSYGKYTEAFF
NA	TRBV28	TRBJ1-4	CASSLRVGGEKLFF
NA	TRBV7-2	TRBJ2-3	CASSMAGAPRGTDTQYF
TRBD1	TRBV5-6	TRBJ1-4	CASTTLRTGGALQGSRLFF
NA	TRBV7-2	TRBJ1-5	CASSLTDRDNQPQHF